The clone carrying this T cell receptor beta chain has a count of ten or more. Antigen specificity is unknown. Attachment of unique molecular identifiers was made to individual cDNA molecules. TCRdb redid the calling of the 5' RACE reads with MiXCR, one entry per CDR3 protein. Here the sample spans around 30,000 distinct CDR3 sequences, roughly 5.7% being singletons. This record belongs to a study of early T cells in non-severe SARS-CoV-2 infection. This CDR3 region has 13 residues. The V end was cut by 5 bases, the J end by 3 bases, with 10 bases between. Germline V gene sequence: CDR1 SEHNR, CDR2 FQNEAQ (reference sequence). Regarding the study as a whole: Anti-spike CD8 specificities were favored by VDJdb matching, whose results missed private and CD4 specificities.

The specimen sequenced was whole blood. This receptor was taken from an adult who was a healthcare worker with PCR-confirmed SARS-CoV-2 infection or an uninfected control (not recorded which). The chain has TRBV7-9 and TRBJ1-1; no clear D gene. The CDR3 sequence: CASSRKTDTEAFF. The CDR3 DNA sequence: TGTGCCAGCAGCAGAAAGACCGACACTGAAGCTTTCTTT.